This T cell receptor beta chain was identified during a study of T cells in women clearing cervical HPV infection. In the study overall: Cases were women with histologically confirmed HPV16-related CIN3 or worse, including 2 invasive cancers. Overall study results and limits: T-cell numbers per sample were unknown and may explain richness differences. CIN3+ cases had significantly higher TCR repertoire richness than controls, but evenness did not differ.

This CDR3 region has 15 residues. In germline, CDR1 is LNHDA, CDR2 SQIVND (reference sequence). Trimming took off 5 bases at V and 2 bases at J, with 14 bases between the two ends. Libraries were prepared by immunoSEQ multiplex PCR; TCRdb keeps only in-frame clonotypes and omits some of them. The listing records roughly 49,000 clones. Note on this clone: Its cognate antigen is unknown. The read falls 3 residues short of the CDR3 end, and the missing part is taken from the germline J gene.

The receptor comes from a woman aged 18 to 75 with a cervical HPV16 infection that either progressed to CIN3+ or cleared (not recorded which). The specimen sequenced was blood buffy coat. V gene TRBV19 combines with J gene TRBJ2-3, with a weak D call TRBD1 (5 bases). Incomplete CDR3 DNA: TGTGCCAGTAGTCGTCTCGACAGACCCACAGATACG. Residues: CASSRLDRPTDT. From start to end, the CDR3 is CASSRLDRPTDTQYF.